This T cell receptor (beta chain) was identified during a study of T cell responses to AZD1222 COVID-19 vaccine. General study points: Following two doses of AZD1222, Spike-specific TCR breadth and depth rose.

Germline values: CDR1 KGHSH, CDR2 LQKENI. Deletions cut 8 bases from V and 0 bases from J, with 20 bases between. The CDR3 consists of 17 residues. On this clone: Its antigen is currently unknown.

Here immunoSEQ multiplex PCR was the method, and the copy in TCRdb shows in-frame clones only, minus some. The table has 150,000 to 200,000 clones, about 93% seen once. The J gene is TRBJ2-1, the V gene TRBV18, with D perhaps matching TRBD2 (7 bases). The TCR was taken from an adult in good health. Material: peripheral blood, obtained on day 0 of AZD1222 vaccination. For the CDR3, the DNA is TGTGCCAGCCGGGACACTTTAGCGGGTAGCTCCTACAATGAGCAGTTCTTC. Amino acids: CASRDTLAGSSYNEQFF.